This entry features one TCR beta chain sequence. Antigen specificity is unknown. These data come from a study of early T cells in non-severe SARS-CoV-2 infection. The overall study: RNA in bulk from unsorted whole blood was sequenced, and chains were unpaired. Study-level results: Lookups in VDJdb leaned toward anti-spike CD8 responses and missed private and CD4 specificities.

The TCR library protocol attached unique molecular identifiers to the individual cDNA molecules. TCRdb fed the 5' RACE reads into MiXCR, producing one record per CDR3 protein. Of about 52,000 distinct CDR3 sequences detected, roughly 6.2% appear once; the ten largest clones hold 3% to 4.5%. This clonotype was obtained from an adult who was a healthcare worker with PCR-confirmed SARS-CoV-2 infection or an uninfected control (not recorded which). The sample was whole blood.

CDR3 sequence: CASSLLQGGHEQFF. Here the CDR3 DNA reads TGTGCCAGCAGTTTACTACAGGGGGGGCATGAGCAGTTCTTC. V is TRBV27 and J is TRBJ2-1; D perhaps matches TRBD1 (8 bases). V lost 2 bases and J lost 8, with 13 bases in between. Per germline, CDR1 MNHEY and CDR2 SMNVEV (reference sequence). The CDR3 extends over 14 amino acids.